Reported below is one T cell receptor beta chain. As yet, its antigen is unknown. This entry comes from a study of T cell repertoires in cytomegalovirus infection. Overall study context: CMV epitopes used comprised recently identified HLA-C-restricted ones and well-studied HLA-B-restricted ones. CMV infection together with matching HLA type was indicated by public TCR beta signatures.

One entry per CDR3 protein, called by TCRdb with MiXCR from the reads. The sample shows roughly 100,000 distinct CDR3 sequences, over 40% of them seen only once. Notes on the study in general: Dominating the ex vivo response were HLA-C-restricted CMV-specific TCR beta clonotypes. Cumulative public TCR beta family frequency identified carriers of CMV plus the relevant HLA.

V was cut by 4 bases and J by 0 bases, with 16 bases left in between. CDR1 and CDR2 (germline): MDHEN, SYDVKM. The CDR3 spans 17 residues. Sequences were derived from CD8+ T cells from cultured PBMCs, sampled from culture after CMV antigen stimulation. V gene TRBV28 combines with J gene TRBJ2-1; D gene ambiguous. The sequence derives from a human donor in good health (CMV status not recorded). Some clones in this sample may be carry-over from other donors' samples. The CDR3, as DNA: TGTGCCAGCAGTTCCAGACAAAAGAAGAGCTCCTACAATGAGCAGTTCTTC. This gives the protein CASSSRQKKSSYNEQFF.